These 11 T cell receptor beta chains share one sample of origin, sequenced in a study of blood T cell repertoires in COVID-19. TCRdb's copy holds only in-frame clones and misses some; the assay was immunoSEQ multiplex PCR. The data contain 300,000 or so clones, approximately 89% of them singletons. The sample was peripheral blood. Receptor source: a woman in her 30s who had recovered from COVID-19.

Of note for this clone: Distinct nucleotide sequences in the sample also encode this CDR3. This chain connects TRBV11-3 to TRBJ2-7; D gene ambiguous. The length of the CDR3 is 13 residues. Trimming took off 2 bases at V and 0 bases at J, with 5 bases between the two ends. Germline CDR1 SGHNT, CDR2 YENEEA. This chain's CDR3 is CASSLRSSYEQYF. In nucleotides, the CDR3 is TGTGCCAGCAGCTTAAGGAGCTCCTACGAGCAGTACTTC.

The V gene is TRBV6-5, the J gene TRBJ1-5; D unresolved. V lost 2 bases and J 6 bases, leaving 8 bases between the germline ends. Looked up from germline, CDR1 is MNHEY and CDR2 is SVGAGI. CDR3 length: 13 amino acids. The CDR3 DNA reads as TGTGCCAGCAGTTACGATGAGGTTCAGCCCCAGCATTTT. Its protein product is CASSYDEVQPQHF.

V usage is TRBV27 and J usage is TRBJ1-5; 8 bases are shared with TRBD1. Germline trimming cut 6 bases from V and 4 bases from J; bases unmatched to any gene: 8. CDR1 and CDR2 from the germline V gene are MNHEY and SMNVEV (reference sequence). The CDR3 has 15 amino acids. The DNA for the CDR3 is TGTGCCAGCAGCCCAGACACAGGGGGGAATCAGCCCCAGCATTTT. It encodes CASSPDTGGNQPQHF.

CDR3 amino acids: CASSSNGQGYYNEQFF. The DNA of the CDR3 is TGTGCCAGCAGCTCGAACGGACAGGGCTACTACAATGAGCAGTTCTTC. The chain couples TRBV5-6 to TRBJ2-1; 8 nucleotides match TRBD1. Unmatched junction bases numbered 8, after V lost 3 bases and J lost 3 bases. Germline V gene data show CDR1 as SGHDT and CDR2 as YYEEEE. The CDR3 spans 16 residues. Drawing the rest from reference TRBV5-6 and TRBJ2-1, the complete variable domain is DAGVTQSPTHLIKTRGQQVTLRCSPKSGHDTVSWYQQALGQGPQFIFQYYEEEERQRGNFPDRFSGHQFPNYSSELNVNALLLGDSALYLCASSSNGQGYYNEQFFGPGTRLTVL.

This chain links TRBV7-9 with TRBJ2-1, with 8 bases fitting TRBD1. J gave up 2 bases and V 4 bases, and 1 base lay outside the gene matches. The germline V gene has CDR1 SEHNR and CDR2 FQNEAQ (reference sequence). CDR3 length: 14 amino acids. The CDR3 here is CASSSDRAYNEQFF. The CDR3 DNA sequence: TGTGCCAGCAGCTCGGACAGGGCCTACAATGAGCAGTTCTTC.

The chain has TRBV7-2 and TRBJ2-1; 8 bases match TRBD2. Trimming removed 1 base from V and 4 bases from J; junction bases left unmatched: 9. The CDR3 is 17 residues long. Germline CDR1 and CDR2: SGHTA and FQGNSA. The CDR3 DNA follows: TGTGCCAGCAGCTTAGTGGTAGGCGGGGGGAGATACAATGAGCAGTTCTTC. It is translated as CASSLVVGGGRYNEQFF.

CDR3 region: CASSPSGGAETQYF. CDR3 DNA sequence: TGTGCCAGCAGCCCTAGCGGGGGGGCGGAGACCCAGTACTTC. The genes are TRBV7-3 and TRBJ2-5; 12 nucleotides align to TRBD2. This CDR3 region has 14 residues. CDR1 is SGHTA, CDR2 FQGTGA, per germline. V trimming: 5 bases; J trimming: 5 bases; junction bases outside the gene matches: 3.

The rearrangement links TRBV28 to TRBJ2-7, with D maybe TRBD2 (6 bases). Per germline, CDR1 MDHEN and CDR2 SYDVKM. The CDR3 is made up of 15 amino acids. Trimming shortened V by 7 bases and J by 0 bases, and 16 bases separated the two germline ends. Here the CDR3 DNA reads TGTGCCAGCACCCGACCTCGGGGGACCTCCTACGAGCAGTACTTC. Translating gives CASTRPRGTSYEQYF. The complete variable domain, with remaining parts taken from reference TRBV28 and TRBJ2-7, reads DVKVTQSSRYLVKRTGEKVFLECVQDMDHENMFWYRQDPGLGLRLIYFSYDVKMKEKGDIPEGYSVSREKKERFSLILESASTNQTSMYLCASTRPRGTSYEQYFGPGTRLTVT.

This chain links TRBV5-1 with TRBJ2-3; 7 bases are a match to TRBD2. V gave up 7 bases and J gave up 3 bases; unmatched junction bases: 8. Germline-derived CDR1 and CDR2 are SGHRS and YFSETQ. This CDR3 is 14 amino acids long. The CDR3 DNA follows: TGCGCCAGCTTTGAGCGGGGTGGGACAGATACGCAGTATTTT. The encoded protein is CASFERGGTDTQYF.

The chain combines TRBV9 with TRBJ1-6; 9 bases match TRBD1. Germline V gives CDR1 SGDLS, CDR2 YYNGEE. With 3 bases clipped from V and 7 bases from J, the junction kept 5 bases outside the gene matches. The CDR3 has 15 amino acids. The CDR3 sequence: CASSAWDRANSPLHF. CDR3 nucleotides: TGTGCCAGCAGCGCTTGGGACAGGGCGAATTCACCCCTCCACTTT.

The rearrangement joins TRBV4-1 to TRBJ1-1, with D hard to call. The CDR3 consists of 14 residues. Germline CDR1 is MGHRA and CDR2 is YSYEKL. Trimming removed 4 bases at V and 3 bases at J, with 12 bases between. The CDR3 region is CASSLQTGDTEAFF. DNA of the CDR3: TGCGCCAGCAGCCTACAAACCGGGGACACTGAAGCTTTCTTT.